Below, 18 T cell receptor beta chains from the same sample are listed, as sequenced in a study of blood T cell repertoires in COVID-19. Produced via immunoSEQ multiplex PCR; TCRdb's table is partial and in-frame only. The sample consists of some 200,000 clones, around nine tenths of them appearing once. The source material was peripheral blood. Receptors originate from a man aged 70 or older with acute or convalescent COVID-19.

The chain employs TRBV28 and TRBJ1-2; 7 bases agree with TRBD1. This CDR3 comprises 14 residues. Unmatched junction bases numbered 5, after V lost 7 bases and J lost 0 bases. Germline CDR1 reads MDHEN; CDR2 reads SYDVKM. Here the CDR3 DNA reads TGTGCCAGCACCCTCACAGGGGCTAACTATGGCTACACCTTC. As protein: CASTLTGANYGYTF.

The V call is TRBV6-2 or TRBV6-3, the J call TRBJ1-2; tentatively, D is TRBD1 (6 bases). This CDR3 spans 11 amino acids. Trimming left V 6 bases short and J 6 bases short, with 8 bases between. The germline V gene has CDR1 MNHEY and CDR2 SVGEGT. Here the CDR3 reads CASSQGNGYTF. The CDR3 region has the DNA TGTGCCAGCAGCCAGGGGAATGGCTACACCTTC.

The chain couples TRBV7-3 to TRBJ1-5, with D hard to call. This CDR3 is built from 13 residues. Germline V lookup: CDR1 SGHTA, CDR2 FQGTGA. V lost 7 bases to trimming and J lost 5 bases, with 12 bases between them. CDR3 residues: CASKRNEHQPQHF. The CDR3 nucleotides are TGTGCCAGCAAACGAAATGAGCATCAGCCCCAGCATTTT.

V usage is TRBV7-9 and J usage is TRBJ1-1; 7 bases are a match to TRBD1. CDR1 and CDR2 (germline): SEHNR, FQNEAQ (reference sequence). V lost 11 bases and J lost 8; bases outside the gene matches: 14. The CDR3 consists of 13 residues. CDR3 sequence (DNA): TGTGCCGAGGGGGCCGCCGATGTACGCGAAGCTTTCTTT. Amino acid sequence: CAEGAADVREAFF.

This chain links TRBV5-1 with TRBJ2-2; possible D gene TRBD1, 6 bases. V was shortened by 0 bases and J by 0 bases, with 9 bases between the two germline ends. This CDR3 comprises 16 residues. Germline V gives CDR1 SGHRS, CDR2 YFSETQ. In DNA form, the CDR3 reads TGCGCCAGCAGCTTGGGTGGGGGCGCGAACACCGGGGAGCTGTTTTTT. Translating gives CASSLGGGANTGELFF. Combining the CDR3 with reference TRBV5-1 and TRBJ2-2 gives the whole variable domain KAGVTQTPRYLIKTRGQQVTLSCSPISGHRSVSWYQQTPGQGLQFLFEYFSETQRNKGNFPGRFSGRQFSNSRSEMNVSTLELGDSALYLCASSLGGGANTGELFFGEGSRLTVL.

CDR3 region: CASSLAPVGQSNSPLHF. CDR3 bases: TGCGCCAGCAGCTTGGCACCAGTAGGACAGTCTAATTCACCCCTCCACTTT. The V and J genes are TRBV5-1 and TRBJ1-6; D is perhaps TRBD1 (6 bases). The CDR3 covers 17 residues. In germline, CDR1 is SGHRS, CDR2 YFSETQ. V was shortened by 0 bases and J by 6 bases, with 16 bases between the two germline ends.

This chain uses TRBV6-5 with TRBJ2-1, with TRBD2 as a possible D gene (7 bases). The germline V and J ends were trimmed by 0 bases and 7 bases, with 10 bases remaining between them. From germline, CDR1 is MNHEY and CDR2 SVGAGI. This CDR3 spans 14 amino acids. CDR3 loop: CASSYSGGVNEQFF. Here the CDR3 DNA reads TGTGCCAGCAGTTACTCAGGGGGGGTGAATGAGCAGTTCTTC.

This clone was observed a single time. The chain carries TRBV9 and TRBJ1-2; 12 bases agree with TRBD1. The CDR3 has 14 residues. J lost 6 bases, V lost 3 bases, and 3 bases had no gene match. Germline assignment: CDR1 SGDLS and CDR2 YYNGEE. The CDR3 region is CASSAGDRGHGYTF. The CDR3, as DNA: TGTGCCAGCAGCGCTGGGGACAGGGGGCATGGCTACACCTTC.

The chain combines TRBV2 with TRBJ1-1; D might be TRBD1 (6 bases). V shed 1 base and J shed 8 bases, with 20 bases lying between them. Germline V CDR1 and CDR2: SNHLY, FYNNEI. This CDR3 region has 16 residues. The CDR3 reads CASSEDYPGRGTEAFF. The CDR3, as DNA: TGTGCCAGCAGTGAAGACTATCCGGGCAGGGGAACAGAAGCTTTCTTT. Based on the CDR3 plus reference TRBV2 and TRBJ1-1, the full variable domain is EPEVTQTPSHQVTQMGQEVILRCVPISNHLYFYWYRQILGQKVEFLVSFYNNEISEKSEIFDDQFSVERPDGSNFTLKIRSTKLEDSAMYFCASSEDYPGRGTEAFFGQGTRLTVV.

The rearrangement links TRBV6-1 to TRBJ1-5; 8 nucleotides line up with TRBD1. The V segment lost 2 bases and the J segment 5 bases; nucleotides outside the gene matches: 5. The CDR3 extends over 15 amino acids. CDR1 is MNHNS, CDR2 SASEGT, per germline. Here the CDR3 DNA reads TGTGCCAGCAGTGAACTGGAACAGGGGGATCAGCCCCAGCATTTT. It translates to CASSELEQGDQPQHF.

The chain carries TRBV5-4 and TRBJ2-3, with D perhaps matching TRBD2 (5 bases). Germline assignment: CDR1 SGHNT and CDR2 YYREEE (reference sequence). The CDR3 covers 13 residues. Trimming took off 3 bases at V and 2 bases at J, with 7 bases between the two ends. Here the CDR3 reads CASSWTYTDTQYF. CDR3 in DNA: TGTGCCAGCAGCTGGACTTACACAGATACGCAGTATTTT.

CDR3 nucleotide sequence: TGTGCCAGCAGCGCTCTACTAAGCAGGGACACTGAAGCTTTCTTT. Translating it yields CASSALLSRDTEAFF. The chain combines TRBV9 with TRBJ1-1; the D gene is possibly TRBD1 (5 bases). Looked up from germline, CDR1 is SGDLS and CDR2 is YYNGEE. The CDR3 contains 15 residues. The V and J ends lost 3 bases and 3 bases respectively, with 15 bases between them.

V usage is TRBV18 and J usage is TRBJ2-3; TRBD2 matches 10 bases. The V and J ends lost 3 bases and 4 bases, in that order; junction bases with no gene match: 4. CDR3 length equals 15 residues. Germline V gives CDR1 KGHSH, CDR2 LQKENI. DNA of the CDR3: TGTGCCAGCTCACCCTTAGCGGGAGGAGCAGATACGCAGTATTTT. Translating it yields CASSPLAGGADTQYF.

The CDR3 spells CASSFFRANTGELFF. CDR3 sequence (DNA): TGTGCCAGCAGCTTCTTCAGGGCGAACACCGGGGAGCTGTTTTTT. V usage is TRBV7-2 and J usage is TRBJ2-2; possible D gene TRBD1, 5 bases. The CDR3 has 15 amino acids. V lost 3 bases and J 0 bases, leaving 8 bases between the germline ends. Germline lookup yields CDR1 SGHTA and CDR2 FQGNSA.

This chain connects TRBV27 to TRBJ1-1; no reliable D call. V lost 3 bases to trimming and J lost 4 bases, with 9 bases between them. The germline CDR1 and CDR2 sequences are MNHEY and SMNVEV (reference sequence). The CDR3 spans 13 residues. CDR3 DNA: TGTGCCAGCAGTTTTGAGGTTTCCACTGAAGCTTTCTTT. This translates into CASSFEVSTEAFF.

The V and J genes are TRBV18 and TRBJ2-4; 9 nucleotides agree with TRBD1. The CDR3 sequence is 15 residues long. Trimming removed 3 bases from V and 6 bases from J; junction bases left unmatched: 6. Germline assignment: CDR1 KGHSH and CDR2 LQKENI. The CDR3 nucleotides are TGTGCCAGCTCACCTACAGGGGGCGAGGGAAACATTCAGTACTTC. Translated: CASSPTGGEGNIQYF.

The table lists this clone with a few counts. Other DNA sequences of this sample code for an identical CDR3. V is TRBV18 and J is TRBJ2-7, with TRBD1 identical over 8 bases. V shed 0 bases, J shed 2 bases, and the junction held 3 bases outside the gene matches. The germline CDR1 and CDR2 sequences are KGHSH and LQKENI. The CDR3 has 15 residues. DNA for the CDR3: TGTGCCAGCTCACCACCCGGACAGGGTGCCTACGAGCAGTACTTC. This encodes CASSPPGQGAYEQYF.

This clone occurred once. J is TRBJ2-1 and V is TRBV7-7; 12 bases map to TRBD2. V gave up 4 bases and J gave up 10 bases; unmatched junction bases: 8. The CDR3 consists of 15 residues. Per germline, CDR1 SSHAT and CDR2 FNYEAQ (reference sequence). CDR3 coding DNA: TGTGCCAGCAGCTCGGGACTAGCGGGTGTGGGGGAGCAGTTCTTC. Residues: CASSSGLAGVGEQFF.